What follows is one TCR beta chain and its context. The antigen remains unidentified. There were likely unrecorded immune exposures, though donors were nominally healthy when sampled. The CDR3 loop spans 15 amino acids. V was trimmed by 4 bases and J by 0 bases, leaving 12 bases between them. The V gene's germline CDR1 is SNHLY and CDR2 FYNNEI. These data come from a study of cytomegalovirus exposure and HLA in healthy donors. Findings and caveats of the study: Some V segments (TRBV6-2 and TRBV6-3 among them) were excluded as indistinguishable. Cytomegalovirus association was assigned to approximately 160 TCR beta chains.

This PCR relied on a set of 60 Vbeta primers and 13 Jbeta primers. Assay used: immunoSEQ multiplex PCR; TCRdb lists only in-frame clones, some missing. The table has about 180,000 clones, roughly 76% seen once. The clonotype was recovered from a woman in her late teens or twenties in good health and CMV-seropositive. Sequencing was performed on PBMCs. The chain has TRBV2 and TRBJ1-2; D not certain. CDR3 nucleotide sequence: TGTGCCAGCAGTGGGCTCCGGGGTGCTAACTATGGCTACACCTTC. Protein product: CASSGLRGANYGYTF. Variable domain in full (rest from reference TRBV2 and TRBJ1-2): EPEVTQTPSHQVTQMGQEVILRCVPISNHLYFYWYRQILGQKVEFLVSFYNNEISEKSEIFDDQFSVERPDGSNFTLKIRSTKLEDSAMYFCASSGLRGANYGYTFGSGTRLTVV.